The count of the clone carrying this TCR beta chain is one. Germline trimming cut 5 bases from V and 4 bases from J; bases unmatched to any gene: 6. This CDR3 spans 15 amino acids. The V gene's germline CDR1 is SGHVS and CDR2 FNYEAQ. The data originate from a study of blood T cell repertoires in COVID-19. As for the study in general: Italy, Spain and the United States were the sources of the convalescent and acute COVID-19 samples. From T cells, B-cell-depleted T cells, or PBMCs came the material, which was cDNA or gDNA.

Per the original methods: Amplified reference gene primers provided the basis for estimating nucleated cell counts. The repertoire was sequenced with immunoSEQ multiplex PCR; TCRdb's copy has only in-frame clones and lacks some. V, J and clone size derive from that table, while D and trimming were established from the DNA sequence. The sample consists of roughly 280,000 clones, about nine tenths of them appearing once. The clonotype originates from a man over 45 with acute or convalescent COVID-19. V is TRBV7-6 and J is TRBJ2-3, with TRBD1 identical over 10 bases. Sequencing was performed on peripheral blood. CDR3 loop: CASSRDRGVADTQYF. CDR3 nucleotides: TGTGCCAGCAGCCGGGACAGGGGTGTCGCAGATACGCAGTATTTT.